This TCR beta chain derives from a study of cytomegalovirus exposure and HLA in healthy donors. Findings and caveats of the study: The productive fraction for most TCR beta V segments was about 87% or about 30% in an earlier analysis. In a later analysis, across HLA loci, associated TCR counts were highest for DRB1, lowest for HLA-C. TCR beta V- and J-gene trimming, according to a later analysis, was linked to a missense DCLRE1C variant.

The primer mix had 60 Vbeta and 13 Jbeta primers. Sequencing was performed with immunoSEQ multiplex PCR; in TCRdb, only in-frame clones are kept and a portion is missing. The sample lists under 130,000 clones, 60% to 80% occurring once. CDR1 and CDR2 (germline): SEHNR, FQNEAQ (reference sequence). The CDR3 consists of 14 residues. A remark on this clone: Its antigen is still unknown. Relative to the germline gene, one junction end is altered; a read error may explain this.

The gene calls are TRBV7-9 and TRBJ1-4, with 7 bases fitting TRBD1. The sequencing sample was made of PBMCs. The receptor's source is a man in his fifties in good health and CMV-seropositive. The CDR3 bases are TGTTCCAGCAGCTCCAGGGGGGCGAATGAAAAACTGTTTTTT. Protein sequence: CSSSSRGANEKLFF.